This TCR beta chain was captured in a study of T cells in Graves' hyperthyroidism and ophthalmopathy. Study-level findings and limits: Ophthalmopathy and stable hyperthyroidism were separated by a 13 V-J model.

Graves' hyperthyroidism was deemed stable absent ophthalmopathy progression within 18 months. CDR1 and CDR2 from the germline V gene are LGHDT and YNNKEL (reference sequence). V dropped 6 bases and J dropped 4 bases, with 18 bases sitting between them. This CDR3 comprises 15 residues. TCR beta CDR3 regions were amplified from RNA. The primer set for the first-round RT-PCR of the TCR CDR3 was HTBI. TCRdb recomputed calls from the multiplex PCR reads with MiXCR, one row per CDR3 protein. The data contain 300,000 to 500,000 distinct CDR3 sequences, about 15% of them seen just once; the ten biggest clones take up roughly 33%. A remark on this clonotype: Its cognate antigen is unknown.

Sequencing was done on a sample of blood. The chain is built from TRBV3-1 and TRBJ2-5; TRBD1 might be the D (5 bases). This TCR came from a woman in her thirties with Graves' hyperthyroidism. The CDR3 is CASSPPGMSGETQYF. As DNA, the CDR3 is TGTGCCAGCAGTCCCCCAGGGATGTCGGGAGAGACCCAGTACTTC.